This T cell receptor (beta chain) originates from a study of cytomegalovirus exposure and HLA in healthy donors (dated by TCRdb to between 2016 and 2019). Regarding the complete study: According to an earlier analysis of 587 of the donors, about 190 million T cells yielded 90 million to 130 million unique TCR beta sequences and less than 300 Gb of sequence data. Both class I and class II loci were covered by HLA typing, at four-digit resolution. The number of donors typed differed by locus, with 629-630 for A, B, C, DRB1 and DQB1, roughly 520 for DQA1, about 610 for DPA1, and about 450 for DPB1. The T cell repertoires of some 670 subjects were profiled by immunosequencing and related to cytomegalovirus serostatus. A handful of DR-DQ haplotypes were handled as single units for association and clustering because linkage in the cohort was strong. An earlier analysis of several hundred of the donors used high-throughput TCR beta sequencing to judge whether each TCR beta V gene segment behaved as functional or pseudogenic. A separate validation cohort of roughly 130 different subjects was used in addition to the approximately 700-subject first cohort. Across some 400 genotyped donors of the cohort, an average of roughly 250,000 unique TCR beta nucleotide sequences per donor were sequenced, and around 20% of those sequences were non-productive. The aim of the study was to test whether cataloging public T cell receptors could identify signatures of past pathogen exposure. An early release covering just under 650 HLA-typed donors comprised about 310 gigabases of sequencing data and approximately 85 million unique TCR sequences. Rather than drawing on any new phenotypic data, the later analysis identified candidate immune exposures from TCR beta sequences and the way those sequences occurred across donors. Among the 398 genotyped donors, under 90% belonged to the genetic ancestry cluster associated with self-reported Caucasian donors. To predict cytomegalovirus infection status, the study combined high-throughput TCR immunosequencing, statistical association of individual TCRs with disease status, and machine learning. In a later analysis, previously published TCR beta repertoires from 550 to 700 donors were re-analyzed and high-resolution HLA genotyping was added so that TCR occurrence patterns could be studied. In a later genetic analysis, genome-wide SNP genotypes for about three fifths of the roughly 670 donors were used, and that subset was treated as a discovery cohort. All discovery cohort repertoires had been generated on a single sequencing platform. Alongside the repertoire data, information on donor age, sex, ethnicity and CMV serostatus was compiled. On the study overall, not on this receptor specifically: When HLA alleles, especially DR and DQ, strongly co-occurred, attributing TCR associations to individual alleles was difficult. The study listed 150 to 200 TCR beta chains as associated with cytomegalovirus. A later analysis found that TCR association rates varied across HLA loci, with DRB1 alleles showing the most associated TCRs and HLA-C alleles the fewest. Presence/absence analyses assumed roughly uniform sequencing depth across donors, an assumption that may not hold. The classifier was reported to diagnose cytomegalovirus status with high specificity and sensitivity in both the original and validation cohorts. Across donors, most TCR sequences were observed very rarely, whereas some public TCRs were present in many individuals. Compared with equally common non-associated chains, HLA-associated TCR beta chains in a later analysis were more clonally expanded and had lower generation probabilities. A cluster of highly shared sequence variants was judged likely to represent a technical artifact of the sequencing pipeline. A further reported finding was that TCR beta sequences accurately predicted the HLA-A and HLA-B alleles for most subjects in the first cohort. Compared with the roughly 670-donor mean, donors in an Asian-associated ancestry cluster had fewer N-insertions in productive TCRs, according to a later genetic analysis. In a later analysis, several top co-occurrence clusters were reported to appear linked to parvovirus B19, influenza, CMV and Epstein-Barr virus. A few of the identified cytomegalovirus-associated TCR beta chains were confirmed in vitro to be specific for cytomegalovirus antigens. Because HLA typing was missing for some donors at each locus, association tests included only the typed subset. A later genetic analysis associated a missense DCLRE1C variant with V-gene and J-gene trimming of TCR beta chains, and an independent cohort replicated the association. In an earlier analysis of fewer than 700 of the donors, most TCR beta V segments appeared in productive rearrangements about 87% or about 30% of the time, broadly matching IMGT annotations. Immune exposure information for the cohort was limited to CMV serostatus. Most CMV-associated TCR beta chains appeared to be HLA-restricted in a later analysis, and the HLA associations seemed to be driven largely by CMV exposure. Linkage disequilibrium might explain the correlated functional status among segregating V segments, but an unknown experimental factor could not be excluded. Some IMGT-functional V segments, including TRBV6-2 and TRBV6-3, could not be distinguished by the 87-base-pair reads and were therefore excluded. The authors suggested that the approach could potentially be extended to other disease states and immunological phenotypes. Approximately 16 rarely observed V segments, including chromosome 9 orphons, were excluded from the earlier analysis of several hundred of the donors because counts were too low. At a false discovery rate of 0.05, a later analysis linked around 17,000 TCR beta sequences to specific HLA alleles. Only TCR beta chains were sequenced in this cohort, and the absence of alpha or paired-chain data limited detectable features.

To note about this clone: Its antigen remains undetermined. No clone much larger than this one lies a single base away; base qualities are absent.

There are 14 amino acids in the CDR3, from cysteine to phenylalanine inclusive. Only the CDR3 portion is preserved as DNA: 42 bases, with reading frame beginning at the first base. The germline V gene (reference sequence) yields SGHNT for CDR1 and YYREEE for CDR2. Compared with germline, V lacks 1 base and J lacks 1 base; bases without a gene match: 1. The cohort was made up of roughly 670 healthy bone marrow donors. Cohort members were all nominally healthy when sampled, although unrecorded immune exposures were likely present. The donor tested CMV seronegative and was one of the 352 seronegative cohort members. Each donor provided a peripheral blood sample, and peripheral blood mononuclear cells were used for TCR beta sequencing. The Qiagen DNeasy Blood Extraction Kit was used to extract genomic DNA from the blood cell samples. Library prep was done by the immunoSEQ multiplex PCR assay. For the multiplex PCR, a mixture combining 60 forward primers for TCR Vbeta segments and 13 reverse primers for TCR Jbeta segments was used. A multiplex PCR assay on genomic DNA amplified the CDR3 region of rearranged TCR beta genes. Amplified TCR beta libraries were sequenced as 87-base-pair reads on the Illumina HiSeq System. The original methods were these. In a later analysis, tens of millions of unique TCR beta chains were counted across the 500 to 700 repertoires, and roughly 11 million of these chains were shared by at least two donors. Raw reads were error-corrected and collapsed into unique sequences by a nearest-neighbor algorithm in which closely related sequences were merged to remove PCR and sequencing errors. To assign V, D and J gene segments, CDR3 sequences were aligned to IMGT reference sequences. For a sequence to be retained, a match of at least six nucleotides was required to both a V gene segment and a J gene segment. Rearrangements were called productive when the CDR3 lacked stop codons and stayed in frame with V and J; all others were non-productive. Following IMGT convention, CDR3 was defined as the stretch from the second conserved V-encoded cysteine to the conserved J-encoded phenylalanine. The earlier analysis of some 550 of the donors excluded any sequence lacking an unambiguous match to a single V gene segment. In an earlier analysis of several hundred of the donors, V segments were called functional above 56.7% productive rearrangements and were called segregating when the between-donor standard deviation exceeded 5%. A statistical classification framework was built for diagnosing cytomegalovirus status from the catalog of TCR beta chain sequences. A later analysis assigned V and J genes by comparing TCR nucleotide sequences with IMGT/GENE-DB human TR gene sequences. The TCRdist pipeline was used in a later analysis to assign CDR3 sequences and most-parsimonious VDJ recombination scenarios. In a later analysis, each TCR beta chain was defined by its CDR3 amino acid sequence together with its V-gene family, and reads without a unique V-gene family were excluded. In a later analysis, 450 to 600 highly shared, low-generation-probability nucleotide sequences were removed to address suspected cross-contamination and a sequencing artifact. For each public chain, a later analysis derived a clonal expansion index from normalized ranks of inferred template counts within each repertoire. A later analysis computed generation probabilities with a VDJ recombination model fitted to out-of-frame rearrangements, and checked the results against IGoR. Hypergeometric tests were used in a later analysis to score TCR-TCR, TCR-HLA and TCR-CMV co-occurrence, with a repertoire-size bias correction applied to the TCR pairs. False discovery rates were estimated in a later analysis by permuting HLA or CMV assignments 20 times. In a later analysis, co-occurring TCRs were grouped using DBSCAN, and TCRdist sequence similarity was added for clustering within HLA-allele-positive subsets. Co-occurrence clustering excluded repertoires with fewer than 30,000 or more than 120,000 public chains, plus five with anomalous nucleotide sharing. This is the immuneACCESS table as TCRdb keeps it, with only in-frame sequences that have V and J called. A part of the clones is gone; compared with another copy, unresolved V genes explain less than half, and the rest is unexplained. Clone size and the V and J calls come from that table; the DNA yielded D and trimming. The sample contains under 90,000 clones, about 71% of them found a single time. Approximately 7.3% of the sample comes from the top ten.

The rearrangement combines TRBV5-4 with TRBJ1-1, and 7 junction bases match TRBD1. The material sequenced was PBMCs. This clonotype was sampled from a woman between 35 and 50 years old in good health and CMV-seronegative. The sequence in DNA is TGTGCCAGCAGCTTGCGGGACAGGAACACTGAAGCTTTCTTT. It codes for CASSLRDRNTEAFF. Joined to the reference TRBV5-4 and TRBJ1-1 proteins, this CDR3 gives the full variable domain: ETGVTQSPTHLIKTRGQQVTLRCSSQSGHNTVSWYQQALGQGPQFIFQYYREEENGRGNFPPRFSGLQFPNYSSELNVNALELDDSALYLCASSLRDRNTEAFFGQGTRLTVV.